This TCR beta chain emerged from a study of cytomegalovirus exposure and HLA in healthy donors. As concerns this clone: The target antigen is unknown.

In the PCR, 60 Vbeta and 13 Jbeta primers were used. Measured with immunoSEQ multiplex PCR; TCRdb has only the in-frame clones, and not every one. The sample has some 120,000 clones, around 81% seen once. Study results and limitations: Association with HLA alleles at 0.05 false discovery rate was found for around 17,000 TCR beta sequences in a later analysis.

The CDR3 contains 20 residues. V lost 4 bases, J lost 9 bases, and 21 bases stayed unmatched. The germline CDR1 and CDR2 sequences are SGHRS and YFSETQ. The chain is built from TRBV5-1 and TRBJ1-6; TRBD1 matches 11 bases. The source is a woman in her thirties or forties in good health and CMV-seronegative. Specimen: PBMCs. The CDR3 here is CASSRGETGTGGRRVSPLHF. CDR3 DNA sequence: TGCGCCAGCAGCCGTGGGGAAACCGGGACAGGGGGAAGACGGGTTTCACCCCTCCACTTT.